Presented here are 2 T cell receptor beta chains from one specimen sequenced in a study of T-cell memory formation after mild COVID-19. TCRdb reprocessed the 5' RACE reads with MiXCR, giving one entry per CDR3 protein. The repertoire consists of about 610,000 distinct CDR3 sequences, with roughly 17% occurring once and the leading ten covering 8.1%. Sequenced material: PBMCs or a T cell subset sorted from them (not recorded which). The origin of the receptors is an adult woman who had mild COVID-19 (a few samples of this study predate the infection). Cell type and time point are not known.

The genes are TRBV6-6 and TRBJ1-3; D is ambiguous. V was clipped by 10 bases and J by 4 bases, with 14 bases between them. This CDR3 has 13 amino acids. Germline V lookup: CDR1 MNHNY, CDR2 SVGAGI (reference sequence). The CDR3 spells CATSGQAGNTIYF. The CDR3 DNA reads as TGTGCCACCTCGGGCCAGGCGGGAAACACCATATATTTT.

The chain joins TRBV7-2 to TRBJ1-2; 7 bases are shared with TRBD1. Germline V gene lookup returns CDR1 SGHTA and CDR2 FQGNSA. Trimming cost V 6 bases and J 0 bases; bases outside gene matches: 7. The CDR3 extends over 15 amino acids. The CDR3 sequence: CASSTTGTANYGYTF. The CDR3 coding sequence is TGTGCCAGCAGTACCACCGGGACAGCTAACTATGGCTACACCTTC.